A selection of T cell receptor beta chains follows, all from one sample in a study of T-cell reconstitution after alpha-beta-depleted transplantation in children. TCRdb reprocessed the PCR reads via MiXCR and lists one record per CDR3 protein. The sample shows about 400,000 distinct CDR3 sequences, about a fifth of them seen only once. Material: PBMCs from the stem cell graft donor, obtained from the stem cell graft. These receptors were obtained from a human donor who donated a stem cell graft to a child with acute myeloid leukemia. CDR3s include the opening cysteine and the closing phenylalanine or tryptophan. D genes are given only for firm matches. The size field is filled for only some rows; it gives once, few, many or a size class.

TRBJ2-1,TRBV6-1,many,13,TRBD2,CASSGGSFNEQFF,TGTGCCAGCAGTGGCGGGAGCTTTAATGAGCAGTTCTTC
TRBJ2-1,TRBV5-1,NA,19,TRBD2,CASSLGVGASGSPYNEQFF,TGCGCCAGCAGCTTGGGAGTCGGGGCTAGCGGGAGTCCATACAATGAGCAGTTCTTC
TRBJ2-7,TRBV28,few,12,NA,CASIRAGVGQYF,TGTGCCAGCATTCGGGCGGGTGTAGGGCAGTACTTC
TRBJ2-7,TRBV12-3/TRBV12-4,many,13,NA,CASSFGQTYEQYF,TGTGCCAGCAGTTTCGGACAGACCTACGAGCAGTACTTC
TRBJ2-4,TRBV6-1,few,14,NA,CASRGPSDAGIQYF,TGTGCCAGCAGGGGACCCAGCGATGCGGGCATTCAGTACTTC
TRBJ2-3,TRBV9,NA,16,TRBD2,CASTGGLADGTDTQYF,TGTGCCAGCACCGGAGGACTAGCGGATGGCACAGATACGCAGTATTTT
TRBJ2-2,TRBV7-9,few,14,TRBD1,CASSPGQGDGELFF,TGTGCCAGCAGCCCGGGACAGGGAGACGGGGAGCTGTTTTTT
TRBJ1-1,TRBV29-1,many,12,NA,CSVVDGYTEAFF,TGCAGCGTCGTGGACGGGTACACTGAAGCTTTCTTT
TRBJ2-5,TRBV12-3/TRBV12-4,NA,15,NA,CASSFRPRPSETQYF,TGTGCCAGCAGTTTTCGCCCGAGGCCAAGTGAGACCCAGTACTTC
TRBJ2-1,TRBV12-3/TRBV12-4,many,14,NA,CASSLVGVGDEQFF,TGTGCCAGCAGTTTAGTTGGGGTTGGGGATGAGCAGTTCTTC
TRBJ2-7,TRBV12-3/TRBV12-4,NA,13,NA,CASRPTGSYEQYF,TGTGCCAGCAGACCTACAGGTTCCTACGAGCAGTACTTC
TRBJ2-5,TRBV20-1,NA,14,NA,CSARDRGNQETQYF,TGCAGTGCTAGAGATAGGGGGAACCAAGAGACCCAGTACTTC
TRBJ2-1,TRBV20-1,few,12,NA,CSARHGRGEQFF,TGCAGTGCTCGACACGGGCGTGGTGAGCAGTTCTTC
TRBJ1-1,TRBV29-1,NA,12,TRBD1,CSGGQPNTEAFF,TGCAGCGGGGGACAGCCGAACACTGAAGCTTTCTTT
TRBJ2-4,TRBV12-3/TRBV12-4,NA,12,TRBD1,CASSRTGDIQYF,TGTGCCAGCAGTAGGACAGGGGACATTCAGTACTTC
TRBJ2-7,TRBV4-2,few,12,NA,CASSRARDQFSF,TGTGCCAGCAGCCGGGCCCGGGACCAGTTTTCTTTC
TRBJ2-7,TRBV6-1,few,15,TRBD2,CASRSLAGALYEQYF,TGTGCCAGCAGGTCCTTAGCGGGAGCGTTGTACGAGCAGTACTTC
TRBJ2-7,TRBV7-6,few,16,TRBD2,CASSSGIGGSLYEQYF,TGTGCCAGCAGCTCAGGAATTGGCGGGAGCCTCTACGAGCAGTACTTC
TRBJ2-7,TRBV5-1,few,15,NA,CASSFTGLFNGEQYF,TGCGCCAGCAGCTTCACAGGGCTTTTTAACGGCGAGCAGTACTTC
TRBJ1-4,TRBV5-1,few,14,NA,CASSAGQRNEKLFF,TGCGCCAGCAGCGCCGGACAGCGAAATGAAAAACTGTTTTTT
TRBJ2-1,TRBV30,NA,11,NA,CAWSVRDEQFF,TGTGCCTGGAGTGTTAGGGATGAGCAGTTCTTC
TRBJ2-2,TRBV9,few,13,NA,CASSVTSLGELFF,TGTGCCAGCAGCGTAACCTCGCTCGGGGAGCTGTTTTTT
TRBJ2-1,TRBV9,few,13,NA,CASSVAGDNEQFF,TGTGCCAGCAGCGTAGCAGGGGACAATGAGCAGTTCTTC
TRBJ2-1,TRBV7-2,many,14,TRBD2,CASSPAGGSNEQFF,TGTGCCAGCAGCCCAGCGGGCGGGAGCAATGAGCAGTTCTTC